Below are 2 T cell receptor beta chains sequenced from a single sample in a study of T cells in tuberculosis. The data were produced by immunoSEQ multiplex PCR, yet TCRdb's version contains in-frame clones alone and is incomplete. The data show about 34,000 clones, roughly 90% seen once. What was sequenced was PBMCs. The receptors were gathered from a donor aged 10-29 years with latent tuberculosis or without tuberculosis infection.

This chain uses TRBV19 with TRBJ1-2; 7 nucleotides align to TRBD1. The CDR3 is 13 residues long. The germline CDR1 and CDR2 sequences are LNHDA and SQIVND (reference sequence). With V trimmed by 6 bases and J by 4 bases, 5 bases remained unmatched. The CDR3: CASSDREPYGYTF. The CDR3 nucleotides are TGTGCCAGTAGCGACAGGGAGCCCTATGGCTACACCTTC.

In the case of this clone: The final CDR3 position lacks the conserved phenylalanine or tryptophan, pointing to a likely read error. No DNA is shown, since the ends of the CDR3 on it are uncertain; the CDR3 is the one TCRdb lists. The J gene is TRBJ1-2, the V gene TRBV6-5. The CDR3 is made up of 10 amino acids, end residues included. Germline CDR1 reads MNHEY; CDR2 reads SVGAGI. The CDR3 sequence is CASSYSGKGT.